The clone carrying this T cell receptor beta chain was seen a single time. The J segment lost 5 bases and the V segment lost 4 bases, leaving 4 bases of the junction unmatched. Germline values: CDR1 KGHSH, CDR2 LQKENI. The CDR3 is 15 residues long. In the authors' workflow: The authors estimated nucleated cell counts from reference gene primer amplification. TCRdb's copy holds only in-frame clones and misses some; the assay was immunoSEQ multiplex PCR. V and J calls and clone size are copied from that table; D and trimming were computed from the DNA. Here the sample spans around 230,000 clones, 75% to 90% being singletons. The data are from a study of blood T cell repertoires in COVID-19. Background on the study: Samples taken during acute and convalescent COVID-19 were collected in the United States, Italy and Spain. PBMCs, B-cell-depleted T cells, or T cells provided the cDNA or gDNA that made up the material.

This TCR was recovered from a woman in her 70s with active or convalescent COVID-19. The sequenced sample was peripheral blood. The chain carries TRBV18 and TRBJ2-5; TRBD2 matches at 13 bases. The CDR3, as DNA: TGTGCCAGCTCACGGGGACTAGCGGGAATGGAGACCCAGTACTTC. This codes for CASSRGLAGMETQYF.